This T cell receptor beta chain derives from a study of T-cell reconstitution after alpha-beta-depleted transplantation in children. The CDR3 has 13 amino acids. Germline lookup yields CDR1 GTSNPN and CDR2 SVGIG (reference sequence). Between the trimmed V and J ends, which lost 6 bases and 4 bases, there was a span of 12 bases. Unique molecular identifiers were incorporated during preparation of the TCRbeta library. TCRdb used MiXCR to reprocess the PCR reads, holding one entry per CDR3 protein. The sample includes 120,000 or so distinct CDR3 sequences, around a tenth of them seen just once. This clonotype has just a few counts.

This sequence joins TRBV30 and TRBJ2-2; D tentatively fits TRBD1 or TRBD2 (6 bases each). This sequence was found in a human donor who donated a stem cell graft to a child with acute lymphoblastic leukemia. Specimen: PBMCs from the stem cell graft donor, collected from the stem cell graft. CDR3 residues: CACRGRGTGELFF. DNA for the CDR3: TGTGCCTGTCGGGGGCGAGGCACCGGGGAGCTGTTTTTT.